Each of the 21 T cell receptor beta chains below was sequenced from the same sample in a study of cytomegalovirus exposure and HLA in healthy donors. The PCR used 60 Vbeta and 13 Jbeta primers. TCRdb's copy holds only in-frame clones and misses some; the assay was immunoSEQ multiplex PCR. The repertoire includes around 180,000 clones, around three quarters of them detected once, and around 6% sits in the top ten. Source material: PBMCs. These receptors were collected from a man between 40 and 49 years old in good health and CMV-seronegative.

This clone was seen more than once but under ten times. Other DNA sequences from this sample encode an identical CDR3 as well. The CDR3 reads CASSESGGNQPQHF. CDR3 DNA sequence: TGTGCCAGCTCGGAGTCGGGGGGCAATCAGCCCCAGCATTTT. This rearrangement joins TRBV6-5 to TRBJ1-5, with a weak D call TRBD1 (5 bases). The V and J ends lost 8 bases and 2 bases respectively, with 13 bases between them. This CDR3 region has 14 residues. CDR1 and CDR2 (germline): MNHEY, SVGAGI.

This clone was recorded only once. The chain combines TRBV11-2 with TRBJ2-1; TRBD2 agrees at 9 bases. The CDR3 has 15 amino acids. V trimming: 2 bases; J trimming: 6 bases; junction bases outside the gene matches: 5. Germline V gene lookup returns CDR1 SGHAT and CDR2 FQNNGV. Here the CDR3 DNA reads TGTGCCAGCAGCTTATATTGGCGGGGGGGCAATGAGCAGTTCTTC. Protein: CASSLYWRGGNEQFF.

The genes are TRBV18 and TRBJ1-2; D unresolved. Germline V gene lookup returns CDR1 KGHSH and CDR2 LQKENI. The CDR3 has 14 amino acids. V lost 3 bases and J lost 4, with 12 bases in between. The CDR3 DNA reads as TGTGCCAGCTCACCGAGTCAGAGCGGCTATGGCTACACCTTC. The encoded protein is CASSPSQSGYGYTF.

The J gene is TRBJ1-1, the V gene TRBV5-1; D perhaps matches TRBD1 (5 bases). In germline, CDR1 is SGHRS, CDR2 YFSETQ. Between the trimmed V and J ends, which lost 1 base and 8 bases, there was a span of 9 bases. The CDR3 consists of 12 residues. The CDR3 coding sequence is TGCGCCAGCAGCTTGTCAGGGCCCGAAGCTTTCTTT. It codes for CASSLSGPEAFF.

The rearrangement uses TRBV27 and TRBJ1-4; no firm D call. Looked up from germline, CDR1 is MNHEY and CDR2 is SMNVEV (reference sequence). V lost 6 bases and J 2 bases, leaving 10 bases between the germline ends. This CDR3 is built from 14 residues. CDR3 region: CASRRSPTNEKLFF. The CDR3 region has the DNA TGTGCCAGCAGGCGCTCCCCGACTAATGAAAAACTGTTTTTT.

The V and J genes are TRBV6-5 and TRBJ2-7; TRBD1 aligns across 12 bases. Looked up from germline, CDR1 is MNHEY and CDR2 is SVGAGI. This CDR3 is 14 amino acids long. After removal of 6 bases from V and 5 bases from J, the junction contained 5 bases not matched to a gene. The CDR3 DNA reads TGTGCCAGCAGCCGGGACAGGGGGCTGCACGAGCAGTACTTC. It specifies CASSRDRGLHEQYF.

The V call is TRBV5-1, the J call TRBJ2-1; TRBD2 matches 8 bases. The CDR3 contains 14 residues. Germline lookup yields CDR1 SGHRS and CDR2 YFSETQ. V shed 4 bases and J 8 bases; nucleotides not matched to a gene: 8. The CDR3 reads CASSPGGEDDEQFF. The CDR3 nucleotides are TGCGCCAGCAGCCCCGGGGGGGAAGACGATGAGCAGTTCTTC. The full variable domain, its missing parts supplied by reference TRBV5-1 and TRBJ2-1, is KAGVTQTPRYLIKTRGQQVTLSCSPISGHRSVSWYQQTPGQGLQFLFEYFSETQRNKGNFPGRFSGRQFSNSRSEMNVSTLELGDSALYLCASSPGGEDDEQFFGPGTRLTVL.

The J gene is TRBJ1-5, the V gene TRBV4-1; TRBD1 matches at 8 bases. The V and J ends lost 1 base and 4 bases, in that order; junction bases with no gene match: 6. Germline CDR1 is MGHRA and CDR2 is YSYEKL. There are 16 residues in the CDR3. For the CDR3, the DNA is TGCGCCAGCAGCCAAGGACAGGGGCCTATAAATCAGCCCCAGCATTTT. Translating it yields CASSQGQGPINQPQHF.

This clone was observed once. This chain connects TRBV29-1 to TRBJ2-1, with 7 bases identical to TRBD1. The J segment lost 5 bases and the V segment lost 4 bases, leaving 14 bases of the junction unmatched. Germline V lookup: CDR1 SQVTM, CDR2 ANQGSEA. There are 16 residues in the CDR3. CDR3 sequence reads: CSVGVARTGPNNEQFF. The CDR3 DNA is TGCAGCGTTGGGGTAGCCAGGACAGGACCTAACAATGAGCAGTTCTTC.

The chain recombines TRBV7-2 with TRBJ2-2, with 7 bases that match TRBD1. This CDR3 is 14 amino acids long. CDR1 and CDR2 from the germline V gene are SGHTA and FQGNSA. With 5 bases clipped from V and 7 bases from J, the junction kept 7 bases outside the gene matches. CDR3 protein: CASSVQGSGGELFF. Written as DNA, the CDR3 is TGTGCCAGCAGCGTACAGGGGTCCGGCGGGGAGCTGTTTTTT.

CDR3 sequence: CASSPTGGETQYF. The CDR3 DNA is TGTGCCAGCAGCCCCACGGGGGGCGAGACCCAGTACTTC. This chain links TRBV11-2 with TRBJ2-5; TRBD2 is a possible D gene (7 bases). The CDR3 is 13 residues long. Germline values: CDR1 SGHAT, CDR2 FQNNGV. V lost 5 bases, J lost 5 bases, and 12 bases lay in between.

The chain carries TRBV5-1 and TRBJ2-2; 10 positions agree with TRBD2. CDR1 SGHRS and CDR2 YFSETQ come from the germline V gene. J lost 7 bases, V lost 2 bases, and 2 bases had no gene match. The CDR3 sequence is 14 residues long. For the CDR3, the DNA is TGCGCCAGCAGCTTTCTAGCGGGGGACGGGGAGCTGTTTTTT. Residues: CASSFLAGDGELFF.

The V and J genes are TRBV4-3 and TRBJ2-3; TRBD2 matches at 7 bases. The ends lost 1 base at V and 5 bases at J; junction bases unmatched: 15. Germline V CDR1 and CDR2: LGHNA, YSLEER. The CDR3 is made up of 18 amino acids. The DNA of the CDR3 is TGCGCCAGCAGCCAAGTAAGAAAAACCGGGACTAATCAAGATACGCAGTATTTT. Translated: CASSQVRKTGTNQDTQYF.

In nucleotides, the CDR3 is TGCGCCAGCAGCTTGGCCCGGGGGGGGGCAGATACGCAGTATTTT. It is translated as CASSLARGGADTQYF. This rearrangement joins TRBV5-1 to TRBJ2-3, with TRBD2 matching 8 bases. The CDR3 has 15 residues. The V gene's germline CDR1 is SGHRS and CDR2 YFSETQ. The V gene end was trimmed by 0 bases and the J gene end by 4 bases; junction bases not matched to a gene: 4.

The chain joins TRBV9 to TRBJ2-7, with 10 bases aligning to TRBD1. V was pared by 4 bases and J by 4 bases, with 8 bases of the junction left unmatched. The CDR3 runs 15 residues. Germline-derived CDR1 and CDR2 are SGDLS and YYNGEE. This CDR3 reads CASSLETGGRYEQYF. Written as DNA, the CDR3 is TGTGCCAGCAGCCTCGAGACAGGGGGCAGGTACGAGCAGTACTTC.

This chain uses TRBV6-5 with TRBJ2-5, with a tentative D call TRBD1 (6 bases). The DNA end favors TRBJ2-7, so the J call may be wrong. CDR1 and CDR2 from the germline V gene are MNHEY and SVGAGI. The CDR3 consists of 13 residues. The CDR3 bases are TGTGCCAGCAGGCGAACAGGGTCTCGCGAGCAGTACTTC. The encoded protein is CASRRTGSREQYF.

The rearrangement uses TRBV19 and TRBJ2-7; TRBD2 matches at 9 bases. Germline V gene data show CDR1 as LNHDA and CDR2 as SQIVND (reference sequence). V lost 7 bases to trimming and J lost 3 bases; unmatched junction nucleotides: 7. The CDR3 has 14 residues. CDR3 coding DNA: TGTGCCAGTAAGTCGGCGGGAGGGTTCTACGAGCAGTACTTC. It is translated as CASKSAGGFYEQYF.

This chain joins TRBV5-8 and TRBJ2-3; 13 bases are shared with TRBD2. V lost 5 bases, J lost 3 bases, and 3 bases stayed unmatched. Germline V lookup: CDR1 SGHTS, CDR2 YDEGEE. The CDR3 contains 15 residues. In DNA, the CDR3 is TGTGCCAGCAGTTCGGGACTAGCGGGGACAGATACGCAGTATTTT. Translated: CASSSGLAGTDTQYF.

The V and J genes are TRBV6-5 and TRBJ2-3; 11 nucleotides agree with TRBD1. The CDR3 is 16 amino acids. V dropped 2 bases and J dropped 4; count of bases not matched to a gene: 5. Germline loops: CDR1 MNHEY, CDR2 SVGAGI. The CDR3 region is CASSYIGTGGSDTQYF. The CDR3 DNA is TGTGCCAGCAGTTACATTGGGACAGGGGGATCAGATACGCAGTATTTT.

The CDR3: CASRKAGYNEQFF. The CDR3 DNA sequence: TGTGCCAGCAGGAAAGCGGGGTACAATGAGCAGTTCTTC. The chain combines TRBV7-3 with TRBJ2-1; TRBD2 matches 7 bases. The germline CDR1 and CDR2 sequences are SGHTA and FQGTGA. CDR3 length: 13 residues. V shed 6 bases, J shed 4 bases, and the junction held 3 bases outside the gene matches.

This rearrangement joins TRBV7-8 to TRBJ2-1; D may be TRBD2 (5 bases). The CDR3 covers 17 residues. Germline V gene lookup returns CDR1 SGHVS and CDR2 FQNEAQ. Trimming removed 5 bases at V and 12 bases at J, with 29 bases between. The CDR3 coding sequence is TGTGCCAGCAGCCTACTTCAAGGCACAGTGGGAAAAGAGGGGCAGTTCTTC. This encodes CASSLLQGTVGKEGQFF.